This T cell receptor (beta chain) comes out of a study of CD8+ T cells in alopecia areata. Per germline, CDR1 GTSNPN and CDR2 SVGIG (reference sequence). V gave up 2 bases and J gave up 4 bases, with 9 bases separating them. The CDR3 contains 13 residues. Stated treatment: oral pan-JAK inhibitor, 5-10 mg twice daily. Once RNA had been extracted, it was reverse transcribed into cDNA to act as the sequencing template. Sequenced by immunoSEQ multiplex PCR; TCRdb stores in-frame clones only, minus some. This sample has approximately 280,000 clones, with 55% to 75% found just once. This clone has a handful of counts.

This specimen was CD4+ T cells sorted from blood, taken at week 24, from a patient treated with tofacitinib. This TCR came from a human donor with alopecia areata. The V gene is TRBV30, the J gene TRBJ1-5, with unresolved D. The CDR3 DNA reads as TGTGCCTGGAGTATTCAAGATAATCAGCCCCAGCATTTT. Residues: CAWSIQDNQPQHF.